These 24 T cell receptor beta chains were sequenced from one sample in a study of CD8 T cells in Susac syndrome (dated by TCRdb to the late 2010s). The library was produced with the immunoSEQ multiplex PCR assay. RNA was extracted using the RNeasy kit, and roughly 0.5 to 1 microgram was reverse transcribed with random hexamers. TCRdb reworked the public reads: Q25 trimming with fastp, MiXCR clone assembly, productive beta chains retained. Here each entry gathers all rows of one CDR3 protein and keeps the most common genes and DNA. The sample table records about 200,000 distinct CDR3 sequences; 85% to 95% of these occur just once. The biggest ten clones account for approximately 0.1% of the sample. The material sequenced was CD4+ T cells from PBMCs. These receptors originate from a human donor in good health.

The chain couples TRBV30 to TRBJ2-5, with D possibly matching TRBD2 (7 bases). This CDR3 is built from 15 residues. Germline CDR1 and CDR2: GTSNPN and SVGIG (reference sequence). V lost 0 bases to trimming and J lost 4 bases, with 15 bases between them. CDR3 sequence: CAWSVRGARGETQYF. As DNA, the CDR3 is TGTGCCTGGAGTGTACGGGGGGCGCGGGGAGAGACCCAGTACTTC.

The gene calls are TRBV24-1 and TRBJ2-3; tentatively, D is TRBD1 or TRBD2 (5 bases each). The germline CDR1 and CDR2 sequences are KGHDR and SFDVKD. There are 16 residues in the CDR3. The V and J ends lost 1 base and 2 bases respectively, with 12 bases between them. The CDR3 DNA is TGTGCCACCAGTGATTTAGCCAGGGAGAACACAGATACGCAGTATTTT. Protein: CATSDLARENTDTQYF.

This clonotype has more than one count but fewer than ten. In DNA form, the CDR3 reads TGTGCCAGCAGCCAAGATCTGGTGAACACTGAAGCTTTCTTT. This encodes CASSQDLVNTEAFF. V is TRBV3-1 and J is TRBJ1-1, with D unresolved. Trimming left V 0 bases short and J 0 bases short, with 5 bases between. Germline V gene sequence: CDR1 LGHDT, CDR2 YNNKEL (reference sequence). This CDR3 has 14 residues. The full variable domain, its missing parts supplied by reference TRBV3-1 and TRBJ1-1, is DTAVSQTPKYLVTQMGNDKSIKCEQNLGHDTMYWYKQDSKKFLKIMFSYNNKELIINETVPNRFSPKSPDKAHLNLHINSLELGDSAVYFCASSQDLVNTEAFFGQGTRLTVV.

This clonotype turned up a few times. V gene TRBV11-2 combines with J gene TRBJ2-5; D possibly matches TRBD1 or TRBD2 (5 bases each). V lost 3 bases to trimming and J lost 5 bases, with 7 bases between them. Germline CDR1 is SGHAT and CDR2 is FQNNGV. The CDR3 contains 12 residues. This CDR3 is CASSLGEETQYF. CDR3 DNA sequence: TGTGCCAGCAGCTTGGGGGAGGAGACCCAGTACTTC.

The chain is built from TRBV7-2 and TRBJ2-1, with unresolved D. V was clipped by 0 bases and J by 5 bases, with 5 bases between them. CDR1 SGHTA and CDR2 FQGNSA come from the germline V gene. The CDR3 length is 13 residues. CDR3 DNA: TGTGCCAGCAGCTTAGCGAGTGACAATGAGCAGTTCTTC. It yields the protein CASSLASDNEQFF. The full variable domain, with the rest looked up from reference TRBV7-2 and TRBJ2-1, is GAGVSQSPSNKVTEKGKDVELRCDPISGHTALYWYRQSLGQGLEFLIYFQGNSAPDKSGLPSDRFSAERTGGSVSTLTIQRTQQEDSAVYLCASSLASDNEQFFGPGTRLTVL.

V gene TRBV18 combines with J gene TRBJ2-3; D assignment may be TRBD1 or TRBD2 (6 bases each). Trimming removed 2 bases from V and 3 bases from J, with 12 bases in between. CDR1 and CDR2 (germline): KGHSH, LQKENI. CDR3 size: 15 residues. The CDR3 sequence: CASSPLGGQTDTQYF. The DNA of the CDR3 is TGTGCCAGCTCACCATTGGGGGGCCAAACAGATACGCAGTATTTT. The full variable domain, its missing parts supplied by reference TRBV18 and TRBJ2-3, is NAGVMQNPRHLVRRRGQEARLRCSPMKGHSHVYWYRQLPEEGLKFMVYLQKENIIDESGMPKERFSAEFPKEGPSILRIQQVVRGDSAAYFCASSPLGGQTDTQYFGPGTRLTVL.

This rearrangement joins TRBV5-6 to TRBJ1-2; D gene ambiguous. In germline, CDR1 is SGHDT, CDR2 YYEEEE. Trimming took 0 bases from V and 8 from J, leaving 8 bases between them. The length of the CDR3 is 12 residues. CDR3 coding DNA: TGTGCCAGCAGCTTGGCGGGCGAGGGCTACACCTTC. Residues: CASSLAGEGYTF.

This clonotype was observed once. The genes are TRBV30 and TRBJ1-1; D is unclear. CDR3 length: 12 amino acids. Germline V lookup: CDR1 GTSNPN, CDR2 SVGIG (reference sequence). V lost 2 bases, J lost 1 base, and 5 bases lay in between. CDR3 in DNA: TGTGCCTGGAGTCACTCGAACACTGAAGCTTTCTTT. This gives the protein CAWSHSNTEAFF.

The chain carries TRBV9 and TRBJ1-2; TRBD1 might be the D (6 bases). The CDR3 loop spans 15 amino acids. From germline, CDR1 is SGDLS and CDR2 YYNGEE. The V gene lost 2 bases and the J gene lost 4 bases, with 15 bases spanning the gap. The CDR3 nucleotides read TGTGCCAGCAGCGTGTCGGCAGGGGCCTCCTATGGCTACACCTTC. Translating gives CASSVSAGASYGYTF.

The chain combines TRBV19 with TRBJ1-5, with D unclear. This CDR3 has 13 residues. CDR1 LNHDA and CDR2 SQIVND come from the germline V gene (reference sequence). Deletions cut 6 bases from V and 5 bases from J, with 11 bases between. The CDR3 DNA is TGTGCCAGTAGGACCGCGTGGGATCAGCCCCAGCATTTT. It specifies CASRTAWDQPQHF.

The V call is TRBV14, the J call TRBJ2-7; unclear D gene. This CDR3 is 11 amino acids long. Between the trimmed V and J ends, which lost 4 bases and 4 bases, there was a span of 5 bases. Germline V gene data show CDR1 as SGHDN and CDR2 as FVKESK. The CDR3 sequence is CASSLHYEQYF. The CDR3 DNA reads as TGTGCCAGCAGCCTGCATTACGAGCAGTACTTC. Filled out from reference TRBV14 and TRBJ2-7, the complete variable domain reads EAGVTQFPSHSVIEKGQTVTLRCDPISGHDNLYWYRRVMGKEIKFLLHFVKESKQDESGMPNNRFLAERTGGTYSTLKVQPAELEDSGVYFCASSLHYEQYFGPGTRLTVT.

The V call is TRBV7-6, the J call TRBJ2-5; the D gene is possibly TRBD1 (5 bases). This CDR3 contains 15 residues. Deletions cut 7 bases from V and 0 bases from J, with 15 bases between. Per the germline V gene, CDR1 is SGHVS and CDR2 is FNYEAQ. The CDR3 bases are TGTGCCAGCACCCGAAGGGGCAGGGACCAAGAGACCCAGTACTTC. Residues: CASTRRGRDQETQYF.

The chain links TRBV23-1 to TRBJ1-2, with TRBD1 as a possible D gene (5 bases). TRBV23-1 is an ORF for which the function is uncertain. The CDR3 extends over 12 amino acids. V was shortened by 6 bases and J by 3 bases, with 8 bases between the two germline ends. The CDR3 loop is CASRQGYYGYTF. CDR3 nucleotides: TGCGCCAGCAGGCAGGGTTACTATGGCTACACCTTC.

This clonotype was seen once. The V and J genes are TRBV12-3 or TRBV12-4 and TRBJ1-1; TRBD1 matches 7 bases. Trimming at V came to 2 bases and at J to 4 bases, leaving 4 bases not matched to a gene. The CDR3 covers 14 residues. CDR3 residues: CASSLPAGGTEAFF. The DNA for the CDR3 is TGTGCCAGCAGTTTACCCGCAGGGGGCACTGAAGCTTTCTTT.

This chain uses TRBV20-1 with TRBJ1-2, with unresolved D. Germline-derived CDR1 and CDR2 are DFQATT and SNEGSKA (reference sequence). The CDR3 runs 12 residues. Trimming removed 2 bases from V and 8 bases from J, with 12 bases in between. The CDR3 region is CSARSTTLGYTF. The CDR3 DNA is TGCAGTGCTAGATCCACAACTCTAGGCTACACCTTC.

This clonotype occurred once. The chain combines TRBV20-1 with TRBJ2-7, with D tentatively TRBD1 (6 bases). CDR1 is DFQATT and CDR2 is SNEGSKA in the germline V gene (reference sequence). Trimming stripped 5 bases from V and 3 bases from J, with 17 bases between. CDR3 length equals 14 residues. CDR3: CSALDTGNNYEQYV. CDR3 DNA: TGCAGTGCTCTGGACACAGGGAATAACTACGAGCAGTACGTC.

The chain employs TRBV7-3 and TRBJ2-1; 7 nucleotides match TRBD2. Looked up from germline, CDR1 is SGHTA and CDR2 is FQGTGA. The V and J ends lost 2 bases and 3 bases, in that order; junction bases with no gene match: 7. This CDR3 has 16 residues. The CDR3 protein is CASSLYLADLYNEQFF. In nucleotides, the CDR3 is TGTGCCAGCAGCTTATACCTAGCGGACCTCTACAATGAGCAGTTCTTC.

The gene calls are TRBV9 and TRBJ1-2; 9 bases match TRBD1. Trimming cost V 4 bases and J 5 bases; bases outside gene matches: 3. The CDR3 is made up of 13 amino acids. Germline V lookup: CDR1 SGDLS, CDR2 YYNGEE. CDR3: CASSPQGAYGYTF. DNA for the CDR3: TGTGCCAGCAGCCCACAGGGGGCTTATGGCTACACCTTC.

This clonotype was seen a single time. The rearrangement uses TRBV20-1 and TRBJ1-6, with D perhaps matching TRBD1 (6 bases). Trimming left V 0 bases short and J 4 bases short, with 13 bases between. The CDR3 runs to 16 residues. Per germline, CDR1 DFQATT and CDR2 SNEGSKA (reference sequence). CDR3 nucleotide sequence: TGCAGTGCTAGAGATCTCAGGGGCTCTTATAATTCACCCCTCCACTTT. Protein sequence: CSARDLRGSYNSPLHF.

V gene TRBV30 combines with J gene TRBJ1-2; maybe TRBD1 (6 bases). CDR3 length equals 16 residues. Trimming cost V 3 bases and J 0 bases, with 17 bases left between them. Germline values: CDR1 GTSNPN, CDR2 SVGIG (reference sequence). The CDR3 reads CAWSDETGKANYGYTF. In DNA form, the CDR3 reads TGTGCCTGGAGCGACGAAACAGGGAAAGCTAACTATGGCTACACCTTC.

The chain uses TRBV12-3 or TRBV12-4 and TRBJ2-7; D ambiguous. Trimming left V 3 bases short and J 4 bases short, with 4 bases between. The CDR3 loop spans 11 amino acids. CDR3 nucleotide sequence: TGTGCCAGCAGTTTCTGGTACGAGCAGTACTTC. Amino acid sequence: CASSFWYEQYF.

The CDR3 DNA reads TGCAGCGTGGGAGGGGGGGGATTCTCCTACGAGCAGTACTTC. Amino acids: CSVGGGGFSYEQYF. V is TRBV29-1 and J is TRBJ2-7; perhaps TRBD2 as D (7 bases). Germline loops: CDR1 SQVTM, CDR2 ANQGSEA. Trimming cost V 6 bases and J 0 bases, with 15 bases left between them. The CDR3 is 14 amino acids.

The count of this clonotype is one. The chain carries TRBV20-1 and TRBJ2-3; TRBD1 matches at 9 bases. CDR1 and CDR2 (germline): DFQATT, SNEGSKA (reference sequence). J was trimmed by 4 bases and V by 5 bases; bases with no gene match: 7. This CDR3 has 14 residues. CDR3 bases: TGCAGTGCTTTACCGGGACAGGGTGCAGATACGCAGTATTTT. This sequence encodes CSALPGQGADTQYF.

The rearrangement joins TRBV7-2 to TRBJ2-3; D perhaps matches TRBD2 (5 bases). V was shortened by 4 bases and J by 0 bases, with 8 bases between the two germline ends. CDR3 length equals 14 residues. Per germline, CDR1 SGHTA and CDR2 FQGNSA. CDR3 sequence: CASSSGMSTDTQYF. CDR3 in DNA: TGTGCCAGCAGCTCCGGGATGAGCACAGATACGCAGTATTTT.